This TCR beta chain was retrieved from a study of T cell responses to AZD1222 COVID-19 vaccine. General study findings and limits: Nearly half of the spike-specific TCRs reportedly recognize variant regions that carry no mutations.

For this clone: Its antigen is as yet unknown.

V dropped 6 bases and J dropped 7; count of bases not matched to a gene: 11. The CDR3 is 15 residues long. Germline values: CDR1 MDHEN, CDR2 SYDVKM. The protocol was immunoSEQ multiplex PCR, while the TCRdb copy is restricted to in-frame clones and leaves out a portion. The repertoire holds under 150,000 clones, with about nine tenths as singletons. The clonotype comes from an adult in good health. The J gene is TRBJ1-2, the V gene TRBV28; 10 nucleotides match TRBD1. The source material was peripheral blood, sampled on day 0 of AZD1222 vaccination. DNA for the CDR3: TGTGCCAGCAGCAATCCGGGACAGGGGTTTGGTGGCTACACCTTC. This encodes CASSNPGQGFGGYTF.